A single sample is the source of the 13 T cell receptor beta chains below, sequenced in a study of blood T cell repertoires in COVID-19. Some clones are missing from TCRdb's copy, which holds only in-frame ones; the method was immunoSEQ multiplex PCR. The table has around 260,000 clones, 65% to 90% seen once. Specimen: peripheral blood. The source of these receptors is a human donor in a cohort sampled during active COVID-19.

This clone appeared once. The chain combines TRBV12-3 or TRBV12-4 with TRBJ2-1, with no clear D. V was pared by 3 bases and J by 6 bases, with 6 bases between. CDR3 length: 12 residues. CDR3 coding DNA: TGTGCCAGCAGTTTTCGCGGCAATGAGCAGTTCTTC. Translated: CASSFRGNEQFF.

V usage is TRBV4-3 and J usage is TRBJ2-3; no firm D call. The CDR3 runs to 15 residues. Trimming removed 1 base from V and 2 bases from J, with 10 bases in between. The germline CDR1 and CDR2 sequences are LGHNA and YSLEER. This CDR3 reads CASSQGSSDTDTQYF. CDR3 bases: TGCGCCAGCAGCCAAGGATCGAGCGACACAGATACGCAGTATTTT.

This clone was observed a few times. V usage is TRBV27 and J usage is TRBJ2-1; D is perhaps TRBD2 (5 bases). Germline V gene data show CDR1 as MNHEY and CDR2 as SMNVEV (reference sequence). The ends were cut back, 2 bases at V and 2 bases at J, with 13 bases in the middle. The CDR3 contains 16 residues. The CDR3 nucleotides read TGTGCCAGCAGTTTAGAAAGGACTTCCGCCTACAATGAGCAGTTCTTC. As protein: CASSLERTSAYNEQFF.

The rearrangement uses TRBV6-5 and TRBJ1-1; D is uncertain. CDR3 length equals 12 residues. Germline CDR1 is MNHEY and CDR2 is SVGAGI. Trimming pared 6 bases from V and 11 bases from J, leaving 16 bases between. The CDR3 reads CASSDLPGMAFF. The CDR3 coding sequence is TGTGCCAGCAGCGACCTACCGGGGATGGCTTTCTTT.

Note on this clone: Other DNA sequences within the sample encode an identical CDR3. The chain joins TRBV18 to TRBJ2-5, with D unclear. The germline V gene has CDR1 KGHSH and CDR2 LQKENI. V lost 2 bases to trimming and J lost 5 bases, with 9 bases between them. CDR3 length: 13 amino acids. The CDR3 is CASSPGVGETQYF. CDR3 DNA sequence: TGTGCCAGCTCACCAGGCGTCGGGGAGACCCAGTACTTC. Combining the CDR3 with reference TRBV18 and TRBJ2-5 gives the whole variable domain NAGVMQNPRHLVRRRGQEARLRCSPMKGHSHVYWYRQLPEEGLKFMVYLQKENIIDESGMPKERFSAEFPKEGPSILRIQQVVRGDSAAYFCASSPGVGETQYFGPGTRLLVL.

This sequence joins TRBV7-9 and TRBJ2-7, with 7 bases that match TRBD1. The CDR3 runs to 14 residues. CDR1 and CDR2 (germline): SEHNR, FQNEAQ (reference sequence). Germline trimming cut 5 bases from V and 2 bases from J; bases unmatched to any gene: 6. CDR3 in amino acids: CASSRTGLTYEQYF. The CDR3 coding sequence is TGTGCCAGCAGCCGGACAGGCCTAACCTACGAGCAGTACTTC.

This clone showed up just once. CDR3 nucleotides: TGTGCCAGCAGCTTATACGGTAGCGGGAACACCGGGGAGCTGTTTTTT. It translates to CASSLYGSGNTGELFF. The rearrangement uses TRBV7-9 and TRBJ2-2; D is possibly TRBD2 (6 bases). Per the germline V gene, CDR1 is SEHNR and CDR2 is FQNEAQ (reference sequence). V was pared by 2 bases and J by 1 base, with 11 bases between. The CDR3 totals 16 residues.

The rearrangement uses TRBV7-8 and TRBJ2-1, with a possible D match to TRBD2 (6 bases). V gave up 3 bases and J gave up 1 base, with 13 bases separating them. Per the germline V gene, CDR1 is SGHVS and CDR2 is FQNEAQ. This CDR3 contains 16 residues. The CDR3 nucleotides are TGTGCCAGCAGCTTCAGTAGCGGACAATCCTACAATGAGCAGTTCTTC. This translates into CASSFSSGQSYNEQFF.

Of note for this clone: Different DNA sequences within this sample yield the same CDR3. The rearrangement joins TRBV5-6 to TRBJ1-5; tentatively, D is TRBD1 (5 bases). CDR1 is SGHDT and CDR2 is YYEEEE in the germline V gene. CDR3 length: 13 residues. V dropped 4 bases and J dropped 6 bases, with 11 bases sitting between them. CDR3 coding DNA: TGTGCCAGCAGCCTCCAGGGCCGTCAGCCCCAGCATTTT. Protein sequence: CASSLQGRQPQHF.

This sequence joins TRBV7-2 and TRBJ2-2; TRBD2 aligns across 9 bases. From germline, CDR1 is SGHTA and CDR2 FQGNSA. The CDR3 sequence is 13 residues long. With 7 bases clipped from V and 8 bases from J, the junction kept 5 bases outside the gene matches. CDR3 sequence reads: CASKLAGLGELFF. CDR3 in DNA: TGTGCCAGCAAACTAGCGGGTCTAGGGGAGCTGTTTTTT.

DNA of the CDR3: TGTGCCAGCAGCCGCGGGGGCCCCACCGGGGAGCTGTTTTTT. It yields the protein CASSRGGPTGELFF. The chain carries TRBV6-5 and TRBJ2-2, with D maybe TRBD2 (7 bases). The CDR3 contains 14 residues. CDR1 MNHEY and CDR2 SVGAGI come from the germline V gene. Trimming took off 6 bases at V and 4 bases at J, with 12 bases between the two ends.

This clone showed up just once. V gene TRBV4-2 combines with J gene TRBJ2-7; a weak D match, TRBD2 (6 bases). Germline assignment: CDR1 LGHNA and CDR2 YNFKEQ. The CDR3 totals 15 residues. V lost 4 bases, J lost 0 bases, and 13 bases lay in between. CDR3 nucleotide sequence: TGTGCCAGCAGCCCAGGTCCTAGCGACTCCTACGAGCAGTACTTC. Amino acid sequence: CASSPGPSDSYEQYF.

This clone showed up just once. This chain joins TRBV5-1 and TRBJ2-1; 11 bases fit TRBD1. The V segment lost 7 bases and the J segment 4 bases; nucleotides outside the gene matches: 4. The CDR3 runs 14 residues. Germline V CDR1 and CDR2: SGHRS, YFSETQ. The CDR3 region is CASGGQGAYNEQFF. CDR3 bases: TGCGCCAGCGGTGGACAGGGGGCGTACAATGAGCAGTTCTTC.